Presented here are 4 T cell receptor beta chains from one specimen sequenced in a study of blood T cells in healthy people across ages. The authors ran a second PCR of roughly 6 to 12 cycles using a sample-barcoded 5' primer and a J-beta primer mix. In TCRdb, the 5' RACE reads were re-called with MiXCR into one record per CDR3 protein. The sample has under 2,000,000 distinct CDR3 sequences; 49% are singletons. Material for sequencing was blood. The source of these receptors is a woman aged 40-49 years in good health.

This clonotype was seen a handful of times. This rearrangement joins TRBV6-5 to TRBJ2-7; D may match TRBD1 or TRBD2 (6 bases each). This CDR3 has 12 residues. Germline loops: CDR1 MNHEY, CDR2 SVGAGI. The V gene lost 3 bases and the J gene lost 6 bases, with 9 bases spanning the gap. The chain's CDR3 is CASSYRGAEQYF. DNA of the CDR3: TGTGCCAGCAGTTATAGGGGGGCCGAGCAGTACTTC.

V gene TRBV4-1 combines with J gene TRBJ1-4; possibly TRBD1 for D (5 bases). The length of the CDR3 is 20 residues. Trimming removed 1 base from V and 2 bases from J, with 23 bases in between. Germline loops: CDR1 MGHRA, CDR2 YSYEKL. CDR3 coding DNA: TGCGCCAGCAGCCAAGTCCCGACCGACCGAAGGGGAAGGACTAATGAAAAACTGTTTTTT. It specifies CASSQVPTDRRGRTNEKLFF.

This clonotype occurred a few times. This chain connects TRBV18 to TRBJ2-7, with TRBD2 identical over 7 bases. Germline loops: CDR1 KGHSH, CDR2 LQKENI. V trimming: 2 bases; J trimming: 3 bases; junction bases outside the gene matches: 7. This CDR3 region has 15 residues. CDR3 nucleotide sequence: TGTGCCAGCTCACCATGGGGAGGGACTGACTACGAGCAGTACTTC. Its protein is CASSPWGGTDYEQYF.

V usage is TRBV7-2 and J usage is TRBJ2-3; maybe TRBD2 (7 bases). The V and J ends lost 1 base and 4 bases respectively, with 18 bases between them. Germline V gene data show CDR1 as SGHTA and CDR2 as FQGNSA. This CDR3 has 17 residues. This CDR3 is CASSLVVGGLSADTQYF. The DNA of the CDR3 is TGTGCCAGCAGCTTAGTCGTGGGGGGGCTGTCGGCAGATACGCAGTATTTT.